Listed here are 8 T cell receptor beta chains from one sample, sequenced in a study of brain T cells in children with intractable seizures. Method: immunoSEQ multiplex PCR; TCRdb's copy keeps in-frame clones and lacks some. The sample contains about 350,000 clones, about 93% of which appear only once. Time point noted: blood from clinic visit 5 months post-surgery; TSC patient then seizure free. This material consisted of peripheral blood, taken 5 to 6 months after surgery. These receptor sequences come from a boy in the first two years of life with tuberous sclerosis and intractable seizures.

Notes on this clone: Other DNA sequences in this specimen translate into the identical CDR3. V usage is TRBV6-5 and J usage is TRBJ1-5; D is possibly TRBD1 (6 bases). Germline CDR1 MNHEY, CDR2 SVGAGI. Between the trimmed V and J ends, which lost 5 bases and 6 bases, there was a span of 11 bases. The CDR3 contains 13 residues. The CDR3 spells CASSRTGSQPQHF. In DNA form, the CDR3 reads TGTGCCAGCAGTCGCACAGGGTCTCAGCCCCAGCATTTT.

V is TRBV30 and J is TRBJ1-2, with D maybe TRBD1 (6 bases). This CDR3 region has 13 residues. Looked up from germline, CDR1 is GTSNPN and CDR2 is SVGIG (reference sequence). The V end was cut by 0 bases, the J end by 4 bases, with 9 bases between. DNA of the CDR3: TGTGCCTGGAGTGTACAGGGTGGCTATGGCTACACCTTC. This gives the protein CAWSVQGGYGYTF.

The chain carries TRBV19 and TRBJ1-2; D unclear. Germline CDR1 is LNHDA and CDR2 is SQIVND (reference sequence). Trimming removed 4 bases from V and 3 bases from J, with 9 bases in between. The CDR3 consists of 13 residues. This chain's CDR3 is CASSRVNHYGYTF. The CDR3 bases are TGTGCCAGTAGTAGAGTCAACCACTATGGCTACACCTTC.

The J gene is TRBJ2-3, the V gene TRBV30; possible D gene TRBD2, 5 bases. The CDR3 is 11 residues long. Trimming removed 5 bases from V and 4 bases from J, with 7 bases in between. Germline-derived CDR1 and CDR2 are GTSNPN and SVGIG (reference sequence). CDR3: CAWGEPDTQYF. In nucleotides, the CDR3 is TGTGCCTGGGGGGAGCCAGATACGCAGTATTTT.

The V gene is TRBV18, the J gene TRBJ2-1; 8 bases match TRBD2. The CDR3 is 16 amino acids. Germline V gives CDR1 KGHSH, CDR2 LQKENI. J gave up 4 bases and V 0 bases, and 5 bases lay outside the gene matches. The CDR3 protein is CASSPPVSGAYNEQFF. Written as DNA, the CDR3 is TGTGCCAGCTCACCACCGGTTAGCGGGGCATACAATGAGCAGTTCTTC.

V is TRBV2 and J is TRBJ1-1; a possible D gene is TRBD1 (6 bases). Trimming pared 7 bases from V and 1 base from J, leaving 16 bases between. Germline assignment: CDR1 SNHLY and CDR2 FYNNEI. There are 15 residues in the CDR3. The DNA for the CDR3 is TGTGCCAGCACTTTTGGATTGGACAGGAACACTGAAGCTTTCTTT. It translates to CASTFGLDRNTEAFF.

Comment on this clone: The missing conserved phenylalanine or tryptophan at the end of this CDR3 makes a read error likely. This chain connects TRBV11-3 to TRBJ1-2; D is ambiguous. V dropped 5 bases and J dropped 5 bases, with 9 bases sitting between them. The CDR3 sequence is 12 residues long. Germline V gene sequence: CDR1 SGHNT, CDR2 YENEEA. CDR3 sequence: CASSPDGYGYTL. For the CDR3, the DNA is TGTGCCAGCAGCCCGGACGGTTATGGCTACACCCTC.

The chain recombines TRBV9 with TRBJ1-2; D gene unclear. The V and J ends lost 7 bases and 6 bases respectively, with 19 bases between them. Germline V gene sequence: CDR1 SGDLS, CDR2 YYNGEE. The CDR3 is made up of 14 amino acids. Written as DNA, the CDR3 is TGTGCCAGCTCCTGGGGAGGGATTTTGGATGGCTACACCTTC. Its protein product is CASSWGGILDGYTF.